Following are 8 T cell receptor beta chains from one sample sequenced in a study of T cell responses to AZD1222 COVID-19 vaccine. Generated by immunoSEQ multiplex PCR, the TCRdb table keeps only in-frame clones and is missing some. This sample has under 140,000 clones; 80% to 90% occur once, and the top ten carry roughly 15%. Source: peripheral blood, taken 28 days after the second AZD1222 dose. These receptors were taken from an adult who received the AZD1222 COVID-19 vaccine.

The CDR3 is CASSFGQGKRETQYF. In DNA, the CDR3 is TGCGCCAGCAGCTTCGGTCAGGGCAAAAGGGAGACCCAGTACTTC. The chain carries TRBV5-1 and TRBJ2-5, with D possibly matching TRBD1 (5 bases). V was pared by 2 bases and J by 5 bases, with 16 bases between. The germline V gene encodes CDR1 SGHRS and CDR2 YFSETQ. The CDR3 runs 15 residues.

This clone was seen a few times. CDR3 sequence (DNA): TGTGCCAGCAGCTGGATGGCTAGCGGGCAGTCCTACGAGCAGTACTTC. This encodes CASSWMASGQSYEQYF. The V call is TRBV7-2, the J call TRBJ2-7; 8 bases fit TRBD2. The CDR3 spans 16 residues. Looked up from germline, CDR1 is SGHTA and CDR2 is FQGNSA. J lost 1 base, V lost 4 bases, and 9 bases had no gene match.

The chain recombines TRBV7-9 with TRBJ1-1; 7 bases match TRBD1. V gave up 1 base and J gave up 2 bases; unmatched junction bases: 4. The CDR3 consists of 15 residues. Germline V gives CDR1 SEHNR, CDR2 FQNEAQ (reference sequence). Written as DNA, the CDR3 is TGTGCCAGCAGCTTAGGACAGGGAGAAAACACTGAAGCTTTCTTT. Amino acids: CASSLGQGENTEAFF.

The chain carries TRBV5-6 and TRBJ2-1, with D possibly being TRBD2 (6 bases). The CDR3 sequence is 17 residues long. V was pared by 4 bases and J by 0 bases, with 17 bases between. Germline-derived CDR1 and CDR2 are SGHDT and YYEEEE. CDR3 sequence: CASSPGVRDGSYNEQFF. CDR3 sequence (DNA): TGTGCCAGCAGCCCGGGGGTGAGGGACGGCTCCTACAATGAGCAGTTCTTC. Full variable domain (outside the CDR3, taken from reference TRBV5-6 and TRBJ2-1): DAGVTQSPTHLIKTRGQQVTLRCSPKSGHDTVSWYQQALGQGPQFIFQYYEEEERQRGNFPDRFSGHQFPNYSSELNVNALLLGDSALYLCASSPGVRDGSYNEQFFGPGTRLTVL.

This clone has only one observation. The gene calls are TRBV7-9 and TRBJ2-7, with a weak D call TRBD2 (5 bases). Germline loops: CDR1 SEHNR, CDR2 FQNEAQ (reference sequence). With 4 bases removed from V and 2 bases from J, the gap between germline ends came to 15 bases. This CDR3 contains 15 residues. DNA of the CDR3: TGTGCCAGCAGCTCTCCTGAAGGGAGCCCCTACGAGCAGTACTTC. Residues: CASSSPEGSPYEQYF.

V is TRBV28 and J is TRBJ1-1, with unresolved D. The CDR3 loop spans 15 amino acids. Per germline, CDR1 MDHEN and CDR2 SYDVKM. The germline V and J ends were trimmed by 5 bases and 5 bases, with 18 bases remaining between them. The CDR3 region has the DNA TGTGCCAGCAGTCTCACCTCGCGGCAGAGAACTGAAGCTTTCTTT. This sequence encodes CASSLTSRQRTEAFF.

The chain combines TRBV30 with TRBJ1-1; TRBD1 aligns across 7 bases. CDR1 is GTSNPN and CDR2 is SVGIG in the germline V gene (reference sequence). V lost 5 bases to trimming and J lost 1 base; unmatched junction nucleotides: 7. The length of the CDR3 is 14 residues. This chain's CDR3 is CAWAEGAANTEAFF. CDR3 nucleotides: TGTGCCTGGGCTGAGGGGGCAGCGAACACTGAAGCTTTCTTT. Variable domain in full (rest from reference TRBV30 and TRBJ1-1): SQTIHQWPATLVQPVGSPLSLECTVEGTSNPNLYWYRQAAGRGLQLLFYSVGIGQISSEVPQNLSASRPQDRQFILSSKKLLLSDSGFYLCAWAEGAANTEAFFGQGTRLTVV.

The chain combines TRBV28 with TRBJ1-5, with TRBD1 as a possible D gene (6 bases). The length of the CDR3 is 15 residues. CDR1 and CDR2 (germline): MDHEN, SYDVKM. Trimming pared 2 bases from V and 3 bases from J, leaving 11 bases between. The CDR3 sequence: CASSLQGPSNQPQHF. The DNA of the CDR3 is TGTGCCAGCAGTTTACAGGGGCCCTCCAATCAGCCCCAGCATTTT. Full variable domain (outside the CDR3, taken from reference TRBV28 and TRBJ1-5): DVKVTQSSRYLVKRTGEKVFLECVQDMDHENMFWYRQDPGLGLRLIYFSYDVKMKEKGDIPEGYSVSREKKERFSLILESASTNQTSMYLCASSLQGPSNQPQHFGDGTRLSIL.